What follows are 29 T cell receptor beta chains derived from one specimen sequenced in a study of a mutant IDH1 vaccine in newly diagnosed glioma. Sample time point: week 35, safety follow-up. Vaccine doses each comprised 300 ug of mutant IDH1 20-mer peptide, with topical imiquimod. Their target antigens are unknown. Sequencing was performed with immunoSEQ multiplex PCR; in TCRdb, only in-frame clones are kept and a portion is missing. The sample lists under 35,000 clones; 65% to 80% were seen once. This specimen consisted of PBMCs, obtained from a glioma patient whose treatment included an IDH1 peptide vaccine. These receptors originate from a man aged 45 to 65 with glioma.

This clone was recorded once. The chain has TRBV19 and TRBJ1-1, with D possibly being TRBD1 (5 bases). CDR1 LNHDA and CDR2 SQIVND come from the germline V gene (reference sequence). V lost 4 bases, J lost 0 bases, and 12 bases lay in between. The CDR3 loop spans 15 amino acids. As DNA, the CDR3 is TGTGCCAGTAGTAGTTGGGGGAGTATGAACACTGAAGCTTTCTTT. Its protein product is CASSSWGSMNTEAFF.

The J gene is TRBJ1-1, the V gene TRBV7-9; D uncertain. CDR3 length: 15 amino acids. CDR1 SEHNR and CDR2 FQNEAQ come from the germline V gene (reference sequence). V was shortened by 0 bases and J by 0 bases, with 8 bases between the two germline ends. CDR3 loop: CASSLAYGMNTEAFF. The CDR3 DNA is TGTGCCAGCAGCTTAGCGTACGGGATGAACACTGAAGCTTTCTTT.

The chain uses TRBV2 and TRBJ2-1, with 11 bases aligning to TRBD2. The ends lost 6 bases at V and 6 bases at J; junction bases unmatched: 7. CDR3 size: 15 residues. From germline, CDR1 is SNHLY and CDR2 FYNNEI. The CDR3 is CASRRLAGFSNEQFF. The CDR3 region has the DNA TGTGCCAGCAGGAGACTAGCGGGATTCTCCAATGAGCAGTTCTTC.

The rearrangement links TRBV27 to TRBJ2-7; D possibly corresponds to TRBD1 (6 bases). The CDR3 sequence is 15 residues long. In germline, CDR1 is MNHEY, CDR2 SMNVEV (reference sequence). V gave up 4 bases and J gave up 5 bases, with 18 bases separating them. The CDR3 loop is CASSSNRDNNHEQYF. The CDR3 bases are TGTGCCAGCAGTTCAAACCGGGACAATAATCACGAGCAGTACTTC.

This rearrangement joins TRBV29-1 to TRBJ1-2, with D tentatively TRBD1 (5 bases). Trimming removed 3 bases at V and 5 bases at J, with 19 bases between. There are 15 residues in the CDR3. Germline CDR1 is SQVTM and CDR2 is ANQGSEA. In nucleotides, the CDR3 is TGCAGCGTTGAGGAGGGGTTAACAGTCAATTATGGCTACACCTTC. Protein product: CSVEEGLTVNYGYTF.

The V gene is TRBV7-2, the J gene TRBJ1-1; D is perhaps TRBD1 (5 bases). The V gene lost 1 base and the J gene lost 1 base, with 7 bases spanning the gap. The CDR3 is 14 residues long. Per germline, CDR1 SGHTA and CDR2 FQGNSA. CDR3 in amino acids: CASSLGGTNTEAFF. Written as DNA, the CDR3 is TGTGCCAGCAGCTTAGGCGGGACGAACACTGAAGCTTTCTTT.

The V and J genes are TRBV18 and TRBJ1-4; D gene ambiguous. The CDR3 covers 14 residues. Germline CDR1 is KGHSH and CDR2 is LQKENI. Trimming removed 2 bases from V and 2 bases from J, with 6 bases in between. In DNA, the CDR3 is TGTGCCAGCTCACCAAGAGAGACTAATGAAAAACTGTTTTTT. Translated, it gives CASSPRETNEKLFF.

This clone showed up just a few times. The chain couples TRBV9 to TRBJ1-1, with unresolved D. V was pared by 3 bases and J by 5 bases, with 5 bases between. CDR1 is SGDLS and CDR2 is YYNGEE in the germline V gene. The CDR3 runs to 11 residues. The CDR3 reads CASSDGTEAFF. The CDR3 DNA sequence: TGTGCCAGCAGCGACGGGACTGAAGCTTTCTTT.

With regard to this clone: The junction differs from germline at one of its ends, possibly a read error. The chain is built from TRBV5-6 and TRBJ1-3, with 8 positions matching TRBD1. This CDR3 has 13 amino acids. Germline CDR1 is SGHDT and CDR2 is YYEEEE. The CDR3 loop reads CASSEGQGTTIYF. CDR3 DNA: TGTGCCAGCAGTGAAGGACAGGGAACCACCATATATTTT.

The chain recombines TRBV6-5 with TRBJ1-4; no reliable D call. CDR1 and CDR2 (germline): MNHEY, SVGAGI. V was clipped by 2 bases and J by 7 bases, with 11 bases between them. The CDR3 consists of 14 residues. The CDR3 region is CASSYGRTTEKLFF. In DNA form, the CDR3 reads TGTGCCAGCAGTTACGGACGAACAACTGAAAAACTGTTTTTT.

This clone was observed a single time. The chain joins TRBV2 to TRBJ2-1; maybe TRBD2 (6 bases). Germline V gene data show CDR1 as SNHLY and CDR2 as FYNNEI. Trimming cost V 3 bases and J 8 bases, with 11 bases left between them. The CDR3 is 13 amino acids. Here the CDR3 reads CASSEEPGDEQFF. CDR3 nucleotides: TGTGCCAGCAGTGAGGAACCGGGGGATGAGCAGTTCTTC.

This clone was seen only once. This chain joins TRBV20-1 and TRBJ1-1; 7 bases fit TRBD1. This CDR3 region has 11 residues. The germline V gene encodes CDR1 DFQATT and CDR2 SNEGSKA (reference sequence). V dropped 3 bases and J dropped 7; count of bases not matched to a gene: 2. Written as DNA, the CDR3 is TGCAGTGCTAGGTGGGACAGTGAAGCTTTCTTT. Its protein product is CSARWDSEAFF.

The chain joins TRBV27 to TRBJ1-5; D possibly corresponds to TRBD1 (5 bases). V lost 5 bases, J lost 0 bases, and 11 bases lay in between. The CDR3 has 15 residues. Germline CDR1 is MNHEY and CDR2 is SMNVEV (reference sequence). CDR3 in DNA: TGTGCCAGCAGTCTTACAGGAATTAGCAATCAGCCCCAGCATTTT. Its protein is CASSLTGISNQPQHF.

The chain links TRBV5-4 to TRBJ1-2, with D unclear. CDR3 length: 13 amino acids. Looked up from germline, CDR1 is SGHNT and CDR2 is YYREEE (reference sequence). The germline V and J ends were trimmed by 1 base and 7 bases, with 11 bases remaining between them. The CDR3 coding sequence is TGTGCCAGCAGCTTGAGTACATGGAGTGGCTACACCTTC. It translates to CASSLSTWSGYTF.

V and J are TRBV19 and TRBJ2-3; TRBD1 aligns across 9 bases. Germline V gene lookup returns CDR1 LNHDA and CDR2 SQIVND (reference sequence). V lost 5 bases to trimming and J lost 3 bases; unmatched junction nucleotides: 6. This CDR3 is 15 amino acids long. CDR3 in DNA: TGTGCCAGTAGTCCCGGGACAGGGTATACAGATACGCAGTATTTT. This gives the protein CASSPGTGYTDTQYF.

The genes are TRBV5-6 and TRBJ2-7; 9 bases match TRBD2. With V trimmed by 1 base and J by 7 bases, 12 bases remained unmatched. The germline V gene encodes CDR1 SGHDT and CDR2 YYEEEE. This CDR3 has 16 residues. The CDR3 sequence is CASSLRVAGGVEEQYF. The CDR3 DNA is TGTGCCAGCAGCTTGAGGGTTGCGGGAGGGGTGGAGGAGCAGTACTTC.

This clone was counted only a few times. V and J are TRBV4-1 and TRBJ2-5; D gene uncertain. The ends were cut back, 0 bases at V and 5 bases at J, with 4 bases in the middle. The CDR3 covers 12 residues. Germline CDR1 is MGHRA and CDR2 is YSYEKL. CDR3 in DNA: TGCGCCAGCAGCCAAGATTTCGAGACCCAGTACTTC. The encoded protein is CASSQDFETQYF.

The chain combines TRBV2 with TRBJ1-1, with a possible D match to TRBD1 (5 bases). V lost 10 bases and J lost 0, with 12 bases in between. The CDR3 runs 13 residues. The germline gives CDR1 SNHLY, CDR2 FYNNEI. In DNA, the CDR3 is TGTGCCACTAGCCGGGACTTGAACACTGAAGCTTTCTTT. It is translated as CATSRDLNTEAFF. Looking up the rest from reference TRBV2 and TRBJ1-1 gives the full variable domain: EPEVTQTPSHQVTQMGQEVILRCVPISNHLYFYWYRQILGQKVEFLVSFYNNEISEKSEIFDDQFSVERPDGSNFTLKIRSTKLEDSAMYFCATSRDLNTEAFFGQGTRLTVV.

J is TRBJ2-7 and V is TRBV6-5; D is undetermined. Between the trimmed V and J ends, which lost 6 bases and 5 bases, there was a span of 17 bases. The CDR3 is 14 amino acids. CDR1 is MNHEY, CDR2 SVGAGI, per germline. Written as DNA, the CDR3 is TGTGCCAGCAGCCCCGACCGCGCCTCGGACGAGCAGTACTTC. It encodes CASSPDRASDEQYF.

This chain joins TRBV5-1 and TRBJ2-1; 8 positions match TRBD2. CDR1 SGHRS and CDR2 YFSETQ come from the germline V gene. V trimming: 5 bases; J trimming: 9 bases; junction bases outside the gene matches: 4. This CDR3 has 12 residues. Here the CDR3 reads CASSAAGVEQFF. CDR3 nucleotides: TGCGCCAGCAGTGCAGCGGGAGTTGAGCAGTTCTTC.

The chain links TRBV6-6 to TRBJ1-1; D not resolved. This CDR3 spans 10 amino acids. Trimming removed 5 bases at V and 11 bases at J, with 9 bases between. Per germline, CDR1 MNHNY and CDR2 SVGAGI (reference sequence). The CDR3 bases are TGTGCCAGCAGTCACGTCGGTGCTTTCTTT. As protein: CASSHVGAFF.

This chain connects TRBV18 to TRBJ1-3, with 10 bases that match TRBD1. Germline CDR1 reads KGHSH; CDR2 reads LQKENI. This CDR3 is 15 amino acids long. The junction had 5 bases not matched to a gene; V was cut back by 5 bases and J by 4 bases. The CDR3 here is CASSEGQGSGNTIYF. Written as DNA, the CDR3 is TGTGCCAGCTCAGAGGGACAGGGGAGCGGAAACACCATATATTTT.

The chain uses TRBV30 and TRBJ1-2; no clear D gene. V was shortened by 4 bases and J by 4 bases, with 16 bases between the two germline ends. In germline, CDR1 is GTSNPN, CDR2 SVGIG (reference sequence). This CDR3 is built from 14 residues. The CDR3 protein is CAWTGTRGFYGYTF. DNA of the CDR3: TGTGCCTGGACCGGCACTCGAGGGTTCTATGGCTACACCTTC.

The chain links TRBV7-2 to TRBJ2-7; maybe TRBD2 (7 bases). The V and J ends lost 2 bases and 3 bases respectively, with 17 bases between them. Per the germline V gene, CDR1 is SGHTA and CDR2 is FQGNSA. The CDR3 sequence is 16 residues long. The CDR3 DNA follows: TGTGCCAGCAGCTTAAGGGGGGGCACCGACCGCTACGAGCAGTACTTC. Protein product: CASSLRGGTDRYEQYF. Combining the CDR3 with reference TRBV7-2 and TRBJ2-7 gives the whole variable domain GAGVSQSPSNKVTEKGKDVELRCDPISGHTALYWYRQSLGQGLEFLIYFQGNSAPDKSGLPSDRFSAERTGGSVSTLTIQRTQQEDSAVYLCASSLRGGTDRYEQYFGPGTRLTVT.

The chain links TRBV14 to TRBJ2-1; TRBD2 agrees at 10 bases. V lost 0 bases, J lost 8 bases, and 13 bases stayed unmatched. This CDR3 comprises 18 residues. The germline CDR1 and CDR2 sequences are SGHDN and FVKESK. DNA for the CDR3: TGTGCCAGCAGCCAAGATCTGACACCGGGACTAGCGATCCATGAGCAGTTCTTC. Residues: CASSQDLTPGLAIHEQFF.

The rearrangement uses TRBV7-9 and TRBJ1-5, with TRBD1 matching 7 bases. V trimming: 6 bases; J trimming: 3 bases; junction bases outside the gene matches: 5. Per germline, CDR1 SEHNR and CDR2 FQNEAQ (reference sequence). This CDR3 spans 14 amino acids. CDR3 bases: TGTGCCAGCAGTTTGACAGGGAACAATCAGCCCCAGCATTTT. It is translated as CASSLTGNNQPQHF.

In its sample, this clone was seen a few times. This rearrangement joins TRBV7-9 to TRBJ1-3; D is unclear. The germline V and J ends were trimmed by 7 bases and 0 bases, with 7 bases remaining between them. The CDR3 covers 13 residues. Germline V gene lookup returns CDR1 SEHNR and CDR2 FQNEAQ (reference sequence). CDR3 bases: TGTGCCAGCAATCCAAGCTCTGGAAACACCATATATTTT. This translates into CASNPSSGNTIYF.

V and J are TRBV7-8 and TRBJ2-1; no reliable D call. The CDR3 extends over 13 amino acids. The germline V gene has CDR1 SGHVS and CDR2 FQNEAQ. V lost 5 bases, J lost 6 bases, and 11 bases lay in between. This chain's CDR3 is CASSVVRRNEQFF. CDR3 nucleotide sequence: TGTGCCAGCAGCGTAGTCAGGCGCAATGAGCAGTTCTTC.

This chain uses TRBV11-3 with TRBJ2-5; 11 nucleotides agree with TRBD1. The CDR3 is 15 amino acids. Germline V gene data show CDR1 as SGHNT and CDR2 as YENEEA. The trim removed 7 bases at V and 5 bases at J, leaving 9 bases unmatched. As DNA, the CDR3 is TGTGCCAGCACCATAGGACAGGGGGCCTTCGAGACCCAGTACTTC. Translation: CASTIGQGAFETQYF.